A selection of T cell receptor beta chains follows, all from one sample in a study of beta chain features in type 1 diabetes. TCRdb's table, derived via immunoSEQ multiplex PCR, lists solely in-frame clones and lacks some. The sample shows a few hundred thousand clones, roughly 14% of them seen only once. Source material: naive CD4+ T cells from blood. These receptors all come from a woman aged 18-29 years with type 1 diabetes. The CDR3 runs from the conserved cysteine through the conserved F or W. The D gene is left open where the match is weak. Not all rows give a size; the values are once, few, many and, for expanded clones, a class.

-,-,TRBJ1-1,TRBV5-6,CASSFAENTEAFF,TGTGCCAGCAGCTTCGCGGAGAACACTGAAGCTTTCTTT
few,-,TRBJ1-1,TRBV25-1,CASSDARAAFF,TGTGCCAGCAGTGATGCGAGAGCAGCTTTCTTT
-,TRBD1,TRBJ2-3,TRBV7-2,CASSTGTGGDTQYF,TGTGCCAGCAGCACCGGGACAGGGGGAGATACGCAGTATTTT
-,-,TRBJ2-1,TRBV5-1,CASSSGDGTNEQFF,TGCGCCAGCAGCTCAGGGGACGGAACCAATGAGCAGTTCTTC
-,-,TRBJ2-2,TRBV5-1,CASRHDMTPSNTGELFF,TGCGCCAGCAGACACGACATGACCCCCTCGAACACCGGGGAGCTGTTTTTT
few,-,TRBJ2-1,TRBV5-4,CASSTQRGGGYNEQFF,TGTGCCAGCAGCACCCAGAGGGGGGGCGGGTACAATGAGCAGTTCTTC
-,TRBD1,TRBJ1-1,TRBV12-5,CASGPGTGNTEAFF,TGTGCTAGTGGTCCCGGGACAGGGAACACTGAAGCTTTCTTT
-,TRBD1,TRBJ1-1,TRBV18,CASSPTGTGPMNTEAFF,TGTGCCAGCTCACCAACCGGGACAGGGCCTATGAACACTGAAGCTTTCTTT
few,TRBD2,TRBJ2-5,TRBV7-9,CASSRLAERVTQYF,TGTGCCAGCAGCAGACTAGCGGAACGGGTGACCCAGTACTTC
-,-,TRBJ1-2,TRBV7-2,CASSLEGRGGDGGYTF,TGTGCCAGCAGCTTAGAGGGTCGTGGGGGGGACGGAGGCTACACCTTC
few,-,TRBJ2-5,TRBV28,CASTPVNRHQETQYF,TGTGCCAGCACCCCTGTGAACAGGCATCAAGAGACCCAGTACTTC
-,TRBD1,TRBJ2-2,TRBV7-9,CATPRGQDTGELFF,TGTGCCACCCCCCGCGGACAGGACACCGGGGAGCTGTTTTTT
-,-,TRBJ2-6,TRBV28,CASSAPGYVLTF,TGTGCCAGCTCTGCGCCAGGGTATGTCCTGACTTTC
-,-,TRBJ2-2,TRBV9,CASSPRVGELFF,TGTGCCAGCAGCCCGAGGGTCGGGGAGCTGTTTTTT
-,TRBD1,TRBJ1-1,TRBV25-1,CASSEQGVNTEAFF,TGTGCCAGCAGTGAACAGGGGGTGAACACTGAAGCTTTCTTT
-,-,TRBJ1-1,TRBV15,CATSRDPQGEAFF,TGTGCCACCAGCAGAGATCCGCAGGGTGAAGCTTTCTTT
few,-,TRBJ2-3,TRBV27,CASSLSSSTDTQYF,TGTGCCAGCAGTTTATCGAGTAGCACAGATACGCAGTATTTT
-,TRBD1,TRBJ1-5,TRBV27,CASSAGDRGRHQPQHF,TGTGCCAGCAGTGCGGGGGACAGGGGCAGGCATCAGCCCCAGCATTTT
few,TRBD2,TRBJ2-1,TRBV19,CASREKGTRQFF,TGTGCCAGTAGGGAAAAGGGGACTAGGCAGTTCTTC
few,TRBD2,TRBJ2-1,TRBV7-9,CASSLADGTSGMQFF,TGTGCCAGCAGCCTTGCTGACGGGACTAGCGGGATGCAGTTCTTC
-,TRBD2,TRBJ2-1,TRBV7-9,CASSLGLVDNEQFF,TGTGCCAGCAGCTTGGGACTAGTAGACAATGAGCAGTTCTTC
few,-,TRBJ2-5,TRBV29-1,CSVEMPEETQYF,TGCAGCGTTGAGATGCCGGAGGAGACCCAGTACTTC
-,TRBD1,TRBJ1-5,TRBV2,CASTETGTFQPQHF,TGTGCCAGCACCGAGACAGGGACGTTTCAGCCCCAGCATTTT
few,-,TRBJ2-1,TRBV12-5,CASALNNEQFF,TGTGCTAGTGCCCTAAACAATGAGCAGTTCTTC
few,-,TRBJ2-2,TRBV30,CAWSGMGAGTGELFF,TGTGCCTGGAGTGGTATGGGTGCAGGGACCGGGGAGCTGTTTTTT
-,TRBD2,TRBJ2-7,TRBV5-1,CASSLAGGGSYEQYF,TGCGCCAGCAGCTTGGCCGGGGGAGGGTCGTACGAGCAGTACTTC
few,-,TRBJ2-1,TRBV18,CASSPEGYTYNEQFF,TGTGCCAGCTCACCGGAGGGGTACACCTACAATGAGCAGTTCTTC
few,TRBD2,TRBJ2-3,TRBV29-1,CSVEGWTSGSTDTQYF,TGCAGCGTTGAAGGCTGGACTAGCGGGAGCACAGATACGCAGTATTTT
-,TRBD2,TRBJ2-7,TRBV4-1,CASSQELSGRMQYF,TGCGCCAGCAGCCAAGAACTAAGCGGGAGAATGCAGTACTTC
-,-,TRBJ1-1,TRBV19,CASSINRGDTEAFF,TGTGCCAGTAGTATCAACCGGGGGGACACTGAAGCTTTCTTT
few,-,TRBJ2-7,TRBV20-1,CSASGSYEQYF,TGCAGTGCTAGTGGTAGCTACGAGCAGTACTTC
few,TRBD2,TRBJ2-5,TRBV9,CASSSRAGRLQETQYF,TGTGCCAGCAGCAGTAGAGCGGGGCGCCTCCAAGAGACCCAGTACTTC
few,TRBD1,TRBJ1-5,TRBV18,CASSLGTGGNQPQHF,TGTGCCAGCTCACTCGGGACAGGGGGCAATCAGCCCCAGCATTTT
-,TRBD2,TRBJ2-1,TRBV9,CASSVGGSGAYNEQFF,TGTGCCAGCAGCGTAGGCGGGAGCGGGGCCTACAATGAGCAGTTCTTC
few,-,TRBJ2-2,TRBV2,CASSDQYAGELFF,TGTGCCAGCAGTGACCAGTACGCCGGGGAGCTGTTTTTT
-,TRBD1,TRBJ2-4,TRBV28,CASTPTGVRNIQYF,TGTGCCAGCACTCCGACAGGGGTGCGAAACATTCAGTACTTC
-,TRBD1,TRBJ1-4,TRBV27,CASSPQGAGDEKLFF,TGTGCCAGCAGTCCACAGGGGGCCGGGGATGAAAAACTGTTTTTT
-,TRBD2,TRBJ2-7,TRBV2,CASSEGLAGVGEQYF,TGTGCCAGCAGTGAAGGACTAGCGGGAGTAGGCGAGCAGTACTTC
-,TRBD2,TRBJ2-3,TRBV18,CASSRGSGRADTQYF,TGTGCCAGCTCACGAGGAAGCGGGAGGGCAGATACGCAGTATTTT
-,TRBD2,TRBJ2-5,TRBV25-1,CASSHLGLAGLQETQYF,TGTGCCAGCAGTCACTTGGGACTAGCGGGGTTACAAGAGACCCAGTACTTC
-,-,TRBJ1-2,TRBV4-1,CASSQALLDGYTF,TGCGCCAGCAGCCAGGCCCTCCTGGATGGCTACACCTTC
-,TRBD1,TRBJ1-2,TRBV29-1,CSGGQGLYGYTF,TGCAGCGGGGGACAGGGACTCTATGGCTACACCTTC
-,-,TRBJ2-7,TRBV7-2,CASSLVRSYEQYF,TGTGCCAGCAGCTTAGTACGGAGCTACGAGCAGTACTTC
-,-,TRBJ1-1,TRBV4-2,CASSHPPGTRAGTEAFF,TGTGCCAGCAGCCACCCCCCCGGGACACGGGCAGGAACTGAAGCTTTCTTT
-,-,TRBJ1-2,TRBV7-6,CASSLGLGDFYGYTF,TGTGCCAGCAGCTTAGGGCTCGGGGACTTCTATGGCTACACCTTC
-,-,TRBJ2-3,TRBV7-2,CASTSRTRGFAQYF,TGTGCCAGCACCTCTAGGACCAGGGGTTTTGCGCAGTATTTT
-,-,TRBJ1-4,TRBV7-7,CASSPGGGKLFF,TGTGCCAGCAGCCCCGGGGGGGGAAAACTGTTTTTT
few,TRBD1,TRBJ1-1,TRBV28,CASSLGQGVLTEAFF,TGTGCCAGCAGCCTTGGACAGGGGGTGCTCACTGAAGCTTTCTTT
few,TRBD2,TRBJ2-1,TRBV5-1,CASSLGLAGNEQFF,TGCGCCAGCAGCCTGGGACTAGCGGGCAATGAGCAGTTCTTC
few,-,TRBJ2-5,TRBV20-1,CSARNGETQYF,TGCAGTGCTAGAAACGGGGAGACCCAGTACTTC
few,TRBD1,TRBJ1-5,TRBV18,CASSTGTGNQPQHF,TGTGCCAGCTCGACCGGGACAGGGAATCAGCCCCAGCATTTT
few,TRBD1,TRBJ1-5,TRBV30,CAWSATGTGFQPQHF,TGTGCCTGGAGTGCCACCGGGACAGGGTTTCAGCCCCAGCATTTT
few,TRBD1,TRBJ2-7,TRBV7-3,CASSPGYGTGRHEQYF,TGTGCCAGCAGCCCAGGTTATGGGACAGGGAGGCACGAGCAGTACTTC
few,TRBD2,TRBJ2-7,TRBV7-3,CASSLRPGGDYEQYF,TGTGCCAGCAGCTTAAGGCCGGGAGGGGACTACGAGCAGTACTTC
few,TRBD2,TRBJ2-1,TRBV9,CASSVEGGRLNEQFF,TGTGCCAGCAGCGTAGAGGGCGGGAGGTTAAATGAGCAGTTCTTC
-,-,TRBJ2-3,TRBV11-2,CASSRGADTQYF,TGTGCCAGCAGCCGCGGAGCTGATACGCAGTATTTT
-,-,TRBJ2-1,TRBV5-6,CASSLLRGHPKNEQFF,TGTGCCAGCAGCTTGTTGAGAGGACACCCTAAGAATGAGCAGTTCTTC
-,-,TRBJ1-4,TRBV18,CASSPYPGEKLFF,TGTGCCAGCTCACCGTATCCAGGTGAAAAACTGTTTTTT